This T cell receptor (beta chain) was retrieved from a study of cytomegalovirus exposure and HLA in healthy donors. Across the whole study: For the approximately 360 genotyped donors, 80% to 90% fell within the Caucasian-associated ancestry cluster. General study findings and limits: Testing in vitro showed a few CMV-associated chains specific for CMV antigens. On later analysis, the bulk of CMV-associated TCR beta chains appeared to be HLA-restricted.

Concerning this clone itself: Its antigen is undetermined.

V shed 4 bases, J shed 8 bases, and the junction held 5 bases outside the gene matches. Per germline, CDR1 SNHLY and CDR2 FYNNEI. There are 14 residues in the CDR3. PCR primers comprised 60 Vbeta and 13 Jbeta primers. Sequenced by immunoSEQ multiplex PCR; TCRdb stores in-frame clones only, minus some. Of over 200,000 clones listed, around four fifths are singletons. Sequencing input: PBMCs. The clonotype originates from a woman aged 40 to 50 in good health and CMV-seronegative. The chain uses TRBV2 and TRBJ1-4, with 9 bases that match TRBD1. CDR3 amino acids: CASSGRDRVEKLFF. CDR3 DNA sequence: TGTGCCAGCAGTGGCCGGGACAGGGTCGAAAAACTGTTTTTT.